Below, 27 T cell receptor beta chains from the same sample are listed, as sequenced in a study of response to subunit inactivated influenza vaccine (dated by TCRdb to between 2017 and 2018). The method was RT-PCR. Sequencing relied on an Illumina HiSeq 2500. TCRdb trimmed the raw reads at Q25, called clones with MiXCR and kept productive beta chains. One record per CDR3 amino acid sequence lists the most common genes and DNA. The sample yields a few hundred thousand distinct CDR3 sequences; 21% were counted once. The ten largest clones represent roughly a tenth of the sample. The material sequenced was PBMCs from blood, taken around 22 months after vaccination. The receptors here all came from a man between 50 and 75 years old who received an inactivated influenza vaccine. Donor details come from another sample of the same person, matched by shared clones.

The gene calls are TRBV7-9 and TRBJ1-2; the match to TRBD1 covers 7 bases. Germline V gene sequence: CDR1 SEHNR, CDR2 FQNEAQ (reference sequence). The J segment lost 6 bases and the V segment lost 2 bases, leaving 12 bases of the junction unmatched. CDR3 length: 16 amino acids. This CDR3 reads CASSLWMTGIDDGYTF. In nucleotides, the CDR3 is TGTGCCAGCAGCTTATGGATGACAGGGATCGACGATGGCTACACCTTC. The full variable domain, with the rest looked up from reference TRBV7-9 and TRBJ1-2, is DTGVSQNPRHKITKRGQNVTFRCDPISEHNRLYWYRQTLGQGPEFLTYFQNEAQLEKSRLLSDRFSAERPKGSFSTLEIQRTEQGDSAMYLCASSLWMTGIDDGYTFGSGTRLTVV.

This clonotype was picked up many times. The DNA of the CDR3 is TGTGCCAGCACCGCTGGGGACAGGCTCTATGGCTACACCTTC. It yields the protein CASTAGDRLYGYTF. This chain links TRBV28 with TRBJ1-2; 8 bases map to TRBD1. The CDR3 has 14 residues. The germline gives CDR1 MDHEN, CDR2 SYDVKM. Trimming at V came to 7 bases and at J to 4 bases, leaving 8 bases not matched to a gene.

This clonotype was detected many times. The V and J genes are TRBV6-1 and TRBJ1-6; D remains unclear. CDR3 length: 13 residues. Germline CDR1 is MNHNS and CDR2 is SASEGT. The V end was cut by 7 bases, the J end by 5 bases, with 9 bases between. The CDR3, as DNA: TGTGCCAGCACCCTTGGTCATAATTCACCCCTCCACTTT. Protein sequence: CASTLGHNSPLHF.

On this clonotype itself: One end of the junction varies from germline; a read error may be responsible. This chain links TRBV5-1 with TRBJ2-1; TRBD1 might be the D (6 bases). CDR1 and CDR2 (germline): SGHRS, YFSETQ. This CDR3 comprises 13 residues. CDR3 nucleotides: TGCGCCAGCAGCTTGGTGTCAGGGGATGAGCGGTTCTTC. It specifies CASSLVSGDERFF. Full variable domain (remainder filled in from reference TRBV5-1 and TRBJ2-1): KAGVTQTPRYLIKTRGQQVTLSCSPISGHRSVSWYQQTPGQGLQFLFEYFSETQRNKGNFPGRFSGRQFSNSRSEMNVSTLELGDSALYLCASSLVSGDERFFGPGTRLTVL.

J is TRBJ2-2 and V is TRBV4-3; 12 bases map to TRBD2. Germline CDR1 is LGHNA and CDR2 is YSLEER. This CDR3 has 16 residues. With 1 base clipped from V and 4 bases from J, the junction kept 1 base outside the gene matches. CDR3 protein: CASSQATSGSTGELFF. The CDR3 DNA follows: TGCGCCAGCAGCCAAGCGACTAGCGGGAGCACCGGGGAGCTGTTTTTT.

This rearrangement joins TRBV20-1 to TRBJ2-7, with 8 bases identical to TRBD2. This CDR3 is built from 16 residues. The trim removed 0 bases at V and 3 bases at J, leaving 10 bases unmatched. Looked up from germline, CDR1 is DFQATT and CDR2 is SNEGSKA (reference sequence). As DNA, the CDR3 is TGCAGTGCTAGAGATCTACTAGCGGAATACATCTACGAGCAGTACTTC. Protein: CSARDLLAEYIYEQYF.

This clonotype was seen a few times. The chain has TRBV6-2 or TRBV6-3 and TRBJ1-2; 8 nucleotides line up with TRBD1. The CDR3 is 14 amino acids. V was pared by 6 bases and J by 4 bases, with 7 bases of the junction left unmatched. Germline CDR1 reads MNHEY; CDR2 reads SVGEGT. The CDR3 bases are TGTGCCAGCAGAGAGACAGGGGTGAGCTATGGCTACACCTTC. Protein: CASRETGVSYGYTF.

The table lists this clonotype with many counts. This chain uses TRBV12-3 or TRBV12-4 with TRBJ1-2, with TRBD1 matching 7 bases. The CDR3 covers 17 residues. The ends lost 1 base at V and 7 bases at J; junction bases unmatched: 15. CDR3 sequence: CASSLVGWGRGSAGYTF. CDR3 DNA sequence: TGTGCCAGCAGTTTAGTGGGCTGGGGCAGGGGGTCGGCTGGCTACACCTTC.

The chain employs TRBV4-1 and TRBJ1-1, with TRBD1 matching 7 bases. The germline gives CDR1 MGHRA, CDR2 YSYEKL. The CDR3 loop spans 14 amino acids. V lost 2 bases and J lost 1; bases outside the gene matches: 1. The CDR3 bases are TGCGCCAGCAGCCAACGACAGGGGAACACTGAAGCTTTCTTT. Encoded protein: CASSQRQGNTEAFF.

The CDR3 loop reads CASSGQGAGGYTF. For the CDR3, the DNA is TGTGCCAGCAGCGGACAGGGGGCAGGCGGCTACACCTTC. The rearrangement uses TRBV27 and TRBJ1-2, with TRBD1 matching over 11 bases. V gave up 6 bases and J gave up 8 bases; unmatched junction bases: 5. This CDR3 region has 13 residues. Per the germline V gene, CDR1 is MNHEY and CDR2 is SMNVEV (reference sequence).

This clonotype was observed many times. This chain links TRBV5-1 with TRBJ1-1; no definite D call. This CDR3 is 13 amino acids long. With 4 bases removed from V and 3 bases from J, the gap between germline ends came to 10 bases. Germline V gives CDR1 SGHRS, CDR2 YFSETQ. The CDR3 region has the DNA TGCGCCAGCAGCCCGGTGGCTGACACTGAAGCTTTCTTT. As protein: CASSPVADTEAFF. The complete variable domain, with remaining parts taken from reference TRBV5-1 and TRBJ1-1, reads KAGVTQTPRYLIKTRGQQVTLSCSPISGHRSVSWYQQTPGQGLQFLFEYFSETQRNKGNFPGRFSGRQFSNSRSEMNVSTLELGDSALYLCASSPVADTEAFFGQGTRLTVV.

In DNA form, the CDR3 reads TGCGCCAGCAGCTCGGGACAGGAGATAATGAACACTGAAGCTTTCTTT. Amino acid sequence: CASSSGQEIMNTEAFF. The gene calls are TRBV5-1 and TRBJ1-1, with 8 bases identical to TRBD1. There are 16 residues in the CDR3. Germline V CDR1 and CDR2: SGHRS, YFSETQ. J was trimmed by 0 bases and V by 3 bases; bases with no gene match: 7.

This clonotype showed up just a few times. The CDR3 nucleotides read TGTGCCAGCAGTAGTAGGGGGCTTGGCAATCAGCCCCAGCATTTT. Amino acids: CASSSRGLGNQPQHF. The V gene is TRBV6-2 or TRBV6-3, the J gene TRBJ1-5; TRBD1 aligns across 7 bases. V gave up 5 bases and J gave up 2 bases; unmatched junction bases: 6. The length of the CDR3 is 15 residues. Germline CDR1 MNHEY, CDR2 SVGEGT.

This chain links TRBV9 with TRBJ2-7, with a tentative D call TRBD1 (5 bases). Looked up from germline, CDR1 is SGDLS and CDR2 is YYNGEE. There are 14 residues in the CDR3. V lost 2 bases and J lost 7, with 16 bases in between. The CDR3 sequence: CASSVSGNFGEQYF. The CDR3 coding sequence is TGTGCCAGCAGCGTCTCAGGGAACTTCGGTGAGCAGTACTTC.

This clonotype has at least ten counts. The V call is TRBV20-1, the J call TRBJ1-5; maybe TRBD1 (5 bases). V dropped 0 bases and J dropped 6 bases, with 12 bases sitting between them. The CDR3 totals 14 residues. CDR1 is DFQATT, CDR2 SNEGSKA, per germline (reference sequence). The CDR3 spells CSARDMQGPQPQHF. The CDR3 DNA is TGCAGTGCTAGAGATATGCAGGGTCCTCAGCCCCAGCATTTT.

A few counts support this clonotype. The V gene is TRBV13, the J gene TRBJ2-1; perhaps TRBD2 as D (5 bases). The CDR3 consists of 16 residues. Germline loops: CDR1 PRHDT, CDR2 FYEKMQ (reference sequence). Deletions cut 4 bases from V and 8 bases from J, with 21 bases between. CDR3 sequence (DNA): TGTGCCAGCAGCTCCCCGTCCGGGAATAGATCTTATGAGCAGTTCTTC. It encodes CASSSPSGNRSYEQFF.

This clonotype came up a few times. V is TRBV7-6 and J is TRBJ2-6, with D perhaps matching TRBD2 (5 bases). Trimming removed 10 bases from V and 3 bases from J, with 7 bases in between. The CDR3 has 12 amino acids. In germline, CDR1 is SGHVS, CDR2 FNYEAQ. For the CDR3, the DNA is TGTGCCACGAGGGATGGGGCCAACGTCCTGACTTTC. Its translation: CATRDGANVLTF. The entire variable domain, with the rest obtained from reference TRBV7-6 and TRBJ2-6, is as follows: GAGVSQSPRYKVTKRGQDVALRCDPISGHVSLYWYRQALGQGPEFLTYFNYEAQQDKSGLPNDRFSAERPEGSISTLTIQRTEQRDSAMYRCATRDGANVLTFGAGSRLTVL.

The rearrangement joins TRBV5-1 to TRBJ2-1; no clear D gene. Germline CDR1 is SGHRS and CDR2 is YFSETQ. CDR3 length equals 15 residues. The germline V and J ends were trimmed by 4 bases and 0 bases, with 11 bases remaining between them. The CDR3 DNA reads TGCGCCAGCAGCGGCTCTGGTTTCTCCTACAATGAGCAGTTCTTC. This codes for CASSGSGFSYNEQFF.

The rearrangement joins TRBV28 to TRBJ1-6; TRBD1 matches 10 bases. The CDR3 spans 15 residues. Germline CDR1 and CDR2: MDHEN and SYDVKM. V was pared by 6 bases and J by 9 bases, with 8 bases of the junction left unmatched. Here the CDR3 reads CASSPGDRGRSPLHF. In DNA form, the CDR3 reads TGTGCCAGCAGCCCGGGGGACAGGGGACGTTCACCCCTCCACTTT. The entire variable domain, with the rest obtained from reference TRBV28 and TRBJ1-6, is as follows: DVKVTQSSRYLVKRTGEKVFLECVQDMDHENMFWYRQDPGLGLRLIYFSYDVKMKEKGDIPEGYSVSREKKERFSLILESASTNQTSMYLCASSPGDRGRSPLHFGNGTRLTVT.

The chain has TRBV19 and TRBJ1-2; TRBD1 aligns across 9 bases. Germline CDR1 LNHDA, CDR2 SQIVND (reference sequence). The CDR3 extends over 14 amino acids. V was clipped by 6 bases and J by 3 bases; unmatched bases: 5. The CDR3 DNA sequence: TGTGCCAGTAGACCGGGGGACAGGGACTATGGCTACACCTTC. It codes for CASRPGDRDYGYTF.

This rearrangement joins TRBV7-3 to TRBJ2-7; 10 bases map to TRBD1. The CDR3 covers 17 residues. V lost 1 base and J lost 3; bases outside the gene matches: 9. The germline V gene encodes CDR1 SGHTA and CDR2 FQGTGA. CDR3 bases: TGTGCCAGCAGCTTAAGCTCGATTGGACAGGGGGTCTACGAGCAGTACTTC. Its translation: CASSLSSIGQGVYEQYF.

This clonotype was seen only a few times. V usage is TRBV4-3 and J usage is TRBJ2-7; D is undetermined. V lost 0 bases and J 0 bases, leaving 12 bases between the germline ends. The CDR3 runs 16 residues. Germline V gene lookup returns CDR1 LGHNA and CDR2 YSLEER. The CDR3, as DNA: TGCGCCAGCAGCCAAGAAATAGTTTCAAGCTCCTACGAGCAGTACTTC. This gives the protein CASSQEIVSSSYEQYF.

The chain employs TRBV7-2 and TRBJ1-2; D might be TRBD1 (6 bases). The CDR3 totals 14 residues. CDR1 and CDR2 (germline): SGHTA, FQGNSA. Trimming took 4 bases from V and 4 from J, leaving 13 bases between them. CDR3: CASSSHPDSYGYTF. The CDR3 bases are TGTGCCAGCAGCTCACACCCGGACAGCTATGGCTACACCTTC.

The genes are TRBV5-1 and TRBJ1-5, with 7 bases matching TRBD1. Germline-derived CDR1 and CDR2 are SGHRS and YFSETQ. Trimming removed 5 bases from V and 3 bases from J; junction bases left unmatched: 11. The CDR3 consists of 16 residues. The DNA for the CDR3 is TGCGCCAGCAGGCGGGACGGGACAGACGACAATCAGCCCCAGCATTTT. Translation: CASRRDGTDDNQPQHF.

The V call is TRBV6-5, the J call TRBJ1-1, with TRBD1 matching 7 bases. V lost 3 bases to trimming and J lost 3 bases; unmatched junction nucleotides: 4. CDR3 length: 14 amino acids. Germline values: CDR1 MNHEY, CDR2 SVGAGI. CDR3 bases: TGTGCCAGCAGTTATTCGCAGGGGGACACTGAAGCTTTCTTT. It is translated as CASSYSQGDTEAFF.

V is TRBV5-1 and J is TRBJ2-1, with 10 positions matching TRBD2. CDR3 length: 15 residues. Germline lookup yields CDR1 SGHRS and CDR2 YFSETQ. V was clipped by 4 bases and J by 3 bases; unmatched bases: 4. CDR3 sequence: CASSATSGNYNEQFF. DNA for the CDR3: TGCGCCAGCAGCGCAACTAGCGGGAACTACAATGAGCAGTTCTTC.

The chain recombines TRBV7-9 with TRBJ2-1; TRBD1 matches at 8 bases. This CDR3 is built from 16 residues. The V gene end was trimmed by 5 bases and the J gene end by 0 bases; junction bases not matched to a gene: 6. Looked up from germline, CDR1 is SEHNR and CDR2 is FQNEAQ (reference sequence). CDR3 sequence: CASSAGTGTSYNEQFF. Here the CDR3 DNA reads TGTGCCAGCAGCGCCGGGACAGGAACCTCCTACAATGAGCAGTTCTTC.